These 29 T cell receptor beta chains came from one sample sequenced in a study of blood T cell repertoires in COVID-19. The method was immunoSEQ multiplex PCR; TCRdb's version includes in-frame clones alone and lacks a portion of them. Seen here are around 120,000 clones, 79% observed once, and the top ten hold about 4%. Material: peripheral blood. The receptor source for this set is an elderly woman with acute or convalescent COVID-19.

The chain has TRBV6-2 or TRBV6-3 and TRBJ1-2; weak D call: TRBD1 (5 bases). The CDR3 runs to 15 residues. The germline gives CDR1 MNHEY, CDR2 SVGEGT. The V end lost 2 bases, the J end lost 4 bases, and 14 bases lay between the germline ends. CDR3 region: CASSYLRGGGYGYTF. Here the CDR3 DNA reads TGTGCCAGCAGTTACCTCCGCGGGGGAGGCTATGGCTACACCTTC.

The chain carries TRBV19 and TRBJ2-6; 7 nucleotides align to TRBD1. The V gene end was trimmed by 6 bases and the J gene end by 2 bases; junction bases not matched to a gene: 7. CDR1 is LNHDA, CDR2 SQIVND, per germline (reference sequence). The CDR3 has 16 residues. DNA of the CDR3: TGTGCCAGTAGAGACAGGGCTAAAGCTGGGGCCAACGTCCTGACTTTC. Amino acids: CASRDRAKAGANVLTF.

The chain combines TRBV7-2 with TRBJ1-6; D not certain. Trimming left V 5 bases short and J 7 bases short, with 6 bases between. CDR3 size: 12 residues. Germline loops: CDR1 SGHTA, CDR2 FQGNSA. The CDR3 here is CASSLRNSPLHF. The CDR3 DNA reads as TGTGCCAGCAGCCTTCGGAATTCACCCCTCCACTTT.

The chain employs TRBV30 and TRBJ1-5; D gene ambiguous. V was shortened by 2 bases and J by 9 bases, with 14 bases between the two germline ends. Germline V gene lookup returns CDR1 GTSNPN and CDR2 SVGIG (reference sequence). This CDR3 spans 13 amino acids. The CDR3 region is CAWSRLDAGPQHF. As DNA, the CDR3 is TGTGCCTGGAGTCGACTTGACGCCGGGCCCCAGCATTTT.

This clone was detected once. V is TRBV6-2 or TRBV6-3 and J is TRBJ1-5, with D tentatively TRBD1 (5 bases). This CDR3 is 15 amino acids long. Germline assignment: CDR1 MNHEY and CDR2 SVGEGT. V lost 6 bases and J lost 4, with 16 bases in between. CDR3 residues: CASRPGIGVNQPQHF. CDR3 coding DNA: TGTGCCAGCAGGCCTGGTATAGGGGTTAATCAGCCCCAGCATTTT.

The V call is TRBV4-3, the J call TRBJ2-1; 11 bases line up with TRBD2. V shed 2 bases, J shed 7 bases, and the junction held 7 bases outside the gene matches. Per germline, CDR1 LGHNA and CDR2 YSLEER. The CDR3 is made up of 16 amino acids. The DNA for the CDR3 is TGCGCCAGCAGCCAAACCGGGACTAGCGGTCGGAATGAGCAGTTCTTC. Translating gives CASSQTGTSGRNEQFF.

Remarks on this clone: The same CDR3 can be traced to other DNA sequences in this sample. The V and J genes are TRBV6-5 and TRBJ2-7; 8 bases fit TRBD1. The CDR3 contains 14 residues. CDR1 and CDR2 from the germline V gene are MNHEY and SVGAGI. The J segment lost 3 bases and the V segment lost 6 bases, leaving 7 bases of the junction unmatched. The CDR3 DNA reads as TGTGCCAGCAGCCCCCCAGGGGGCGGCTACGAGCAGTACTTC. This gives the protein CASSPPGGGYEQYF.

This rearrangement joins TRBV7-2 to TRBJ2-5; 9 nucleotides line up with TRBD2. This CDR3 has 15 amino acids. Germline-derived CDR1 and CDR2 are SGHTA and FQGNSA. J gave up 4 bases and V 5 bases, and 8 bases lay outside the gene matches. Here the CDR3 DNA reads TGTGCCAGCAGCCAAACGCCAGCGGGAGGAGAGACCCAGTACTTC. Encoded protein: CASSQTPAGGETQYF. The variable domain in full, with the rest retrieved from reference TRBV7-2 and TRBJ2-5, is GAGVSQSPSNKVTEKGKDVELRCDPISGHTALYWYRQSLGQGLEFLIYFQGNSAPDKSGLPSDRFSAERTGGSVSTLTIQRTQQEDSAVYLCASSQTPAGGETQYFGPGTRLLVL.

As to this clone: The germline gene is not matched at one end of the junction; a read error may be the cause. The chain is built from TRBV7-7 and TRBJ2-1; tentative D call: TRBD1 (6 bases). The CDR3 consists of 15 residues. In germline, CDR1 is SSHAT, CDR2 FNYEAQ (reference sequence). The CDR3 nucleotides are TGTGCTAGCAGCTTACTCACAGGGAGTTACAATGAGCAGTTCTTC. Translation: CASSLLTGSYNEQFF.

The chain is built from TRBV6-1 and TRBJ1-5; D is uncertain. Trimming stripped 1 base from V and 4 bases from J, with 11 bases between. The CDR3 has 15 residues. Germline V CDR1 and CDR2: MNHNS, SASEGT. CDR3 nucleotide sequence: TGTGCCAGCAGTGAAGTTGGGAGTTGGAATCAGCCCCAGCATTTT. It translates to CASSEVGSWNQPQHF.

The genes are TRBV2 and TRBJ2-5; 7 nucleotides agree with TRBD2. Germline V gene lookup returns CDR1 SNHLY and CDR2 FYNNEI. The CDR3 sequence is 13 residues long. The V segment lost 4 bases and the J segment 4 bases; nucleotides outside the gene matches: 3. Here the CDR3 reads CASSGGGGETQYF. Here the CDR3 DNA reads TGTGCCAGCAGTGGCGGGGGAGGAGAGACCCAGTACTTC. The full variable domain, with the rest looked up from reference TRBV2 and TRBJ2-5, is EPEVTQTPSHQVTQMGQEVILRCVPISNHLYFYWYRQILGQKVEFLVSFYNNEISEKSEIFDDQFSVERPDGSNFTLKIRSTKLEDSAMYFCASSGGGGETQYFGPGTRLLVL.

The V and J genes are TRBV7-2 and TRBJ1-1; D unresolved. Trimming left V 5 bases short and J 0 bases short, with 16 bases between. From germline, CDR1 is SGHTA and CDR2 FQGNSA. This CDR3 is 16 amino acids long. CDR3 sequence reads: CASSRRRVGLNTEAFF. The CDR3 DNA follows: TGTGCCAGCAGCCGTAGACGGGTGGGTTTGAACACTGAAGCTTTCTTT.

This clone was seen a handful of times. This rearrangement joins TRBV11-3 to TRBJ2-1; 11 nucleotides align to TRBD2. The CDR3 spans 15 residues. V trimming: 1 base; J trimming: 6 bases; junction bases outside the gene matches: 2. CDR1 and CDR2 (germline): SGHNT, YENEEA. CDR3 nucleotide sequence: TGTGCCAGCAGCTTAGGGCTAGCGGGAGGCAATGAGCAGTTCTTC. Translated: CASSLGLAGGNEQFF.

The chain links TRBV9 to TRBJ2-1; 7 nucleotides align to TRBD2. The germline CDR1 and CDR2 sequences are SGDLS and YYNGEE. This CDR3 has 15 residues. The J segment lost 0 bases and the V segment lost 3 bases, leaving 3 bases of the junction unmatched. The CDR3, as DNA: TGTGCCAGCAGCGGCGGGGGTAGCTCCTACAATGAGCAGTTCTTC. Protein sequence: CASSGGGSSYNEQFF.

The chain employs TRBV6-5 and TRBJ2-7, with D possibly matching TRBD1 (6 bases). CDR3 length: 15 amino acids. Germline CDR1 is MNHEY and CDR2 is SVGAGI. V dropped 5 bases and J dropped 0 bases, with 14 bases sitting between them. The CDR3 nucleotides read TGTGCCAGCAGTCCGGACAGTCGCACCTCCTACGAGCAGTACTTC. It translates to CASSPDSRTSYEQYF.

The CDR3 loop reads CATTRTGGRTQYF. The CDR3 DNA sequence: TGTGCCACCACCAGAACAGGGGGAAGAACGCAGTATTTT. This chain links TRBV24-1 with TRBJ2-3; 8 positions agree with TRBD1. CDR3 size: 13 residues. V was pared by 8 bases and J by 9 bases, with 9 bases of the junction left unmatched. Looked up from germline, CDR1 is KGHDR and CDR2 is SFDVKD.

The chain has TRBV10-3 and TRBJ2-2, with D unclear. The V gene's germline CDR1 is ENHRY and CDR2 SYGVKD. Trimming removed 0 bases at V and 5 bases at J, with 10 bases between. CDR3 length: 15 amino acids. The CDR3 loop is CAISESNGVTGELFF. CDR3 nucleotide sequence: TGTGCCATCAGTGAGTCGAATGGAGTTACCGGGGAGCTGTTTTTT.

This clone was recorded once. The rearrangement joins TRBV9 to TRBJ2-3; tentatively, D is TRBD2 (6 bases). The CDR3 loop spans 15 amino acids. V lost 5 bases and J 0 bases, leaving 13 bases between the germline ends. CDR1 and CDR2 (germline): SGDLS, YYNGEE. CDR3 in amino acids: CASSGGPVSTDTQYF. In DNA form, the CDR3 reads TGTGCCAGCAGTGGAGGGCCAGTAAGCACAGATACGCAGTATTTT.

This clone has a single count. This chain joins TRBV7-3 and TRBJ2-2; maybe TRBD2 (5 bases). The CDR3 consists of 16 residues. V lost 2 bases and J 1 base, leaving 11 bases between the germline ends. CDR1 SGHTA and CDR2 FQGTGA come from the germline V gene. CDR3 in amino acids: CASSLSPRGNTGELFF. In DNA, the CDR3 is TGTGCCAGCAGCTTATCACCCCGGGGGAACACCGGGGAGCTGTTTTTT.

This clone has only a few counts. The chain uses TRBV2 and TRBJ1-6; 8 bases line up with TRBD1. The germline gives CDR1 SNHLY, CDR2 FYNNEI. V shed 3 bases, J shed 9 bases, and the junction held 4 bases outside the gene matches. This CDR3 contains 14 residues. The CDR3 is CASSDRTGSSPLHF. The CDR3 nucleotides are TGTGCCAGCAGTGACAGGACAGGGAGTTCACCCCTCCACTTT.

This clone came up a few times. This rearrangement joins TRBV2 to TRBJ1-1; D is uncertain. V lost 1 base to trimming and J lost 1 base, with 7 bases between them. This CDR3 comprises 14 residues. CDR1 SNHLY and CDR2 FYNNEI come from the germline V gene. The CDR3 reads CASSEGARNTEAFF. Here the CDR3 DNA reads TGTGCCAGCAGTGAAGGGGCGCGGAACACTGAAGCTTTCTTT.

The chain uses TRBV6-5 and TRBJ1-5; 9 bases agree with TRBD1. The CDR3 length is 15 residues. Trimming removed 6 bases from V and 3 bases from J; junction bases left unmatched: 6. The germline gives CDR1 MNHEY, CDR2 SVGAGI. The chain's CDR3 is CASRGTGMYNQPQHF. CDR3 nucleotides: TGTGCCAGCAGGGGGACAGGGATGTACAATCAGCCCCAGCATTTT.

This clone was seen a few times. The rearrangement links TRBV18 to TRBJ2-7, with D uncertain. Germline values: CDR1 KGHSH, CDR2 LQKENI. Trimming pared 1 base from V and 2 bases from J, leaving 12 bases between. CDR3 size: 15 residues. CDR3 amino acids: CASSPQFAATYEQYF. In DNA, the CDR3 is TGTGCCAGCTCACCACAGTTTGCGGCCACCTACGAGCAGTACTTC.

This clone has only a few counts. The rearrangement uses TRBV11-2 and TRBJ2-7; no reliable D call. This CDR3 has 12 amino acids. V lost 6 bases, J lost 4 bases, and 10 bases lay in between. Germline V lookup: CDR1 SGHAT, CDR2 FQNNGV. The chain's CDR3 is CASSQTGYEQYF. The CDR3 nucleotides are TGTGCCAGCAGTCAAACCGGGTACGAGCAGTACTTC.

This clone was detected only a few times. The gene calls are TRBV15 and TRBJ1-2; D is uncertain. The germline V gene has CDR1 LNHNV and CDR2 YYDKDF (reference sequence). The CDR3 is 12 residues long. Trimming removed 2 bases at V and 4 bases at J, with 5 bases between. DNA of the CDR3: TGTGCCACCAGCAGAAACAGCTATGGCTACACCTTC. Translated, it gives CATSRNSYGYTF. Full variable domain (outside the CDR3, taken from reference TRBV15 and TRBJ1-2): DAMVIQNPRYQVTQFGKPVTLSCSQTLNHNVMYWYQQKSSQAPKLLFHYYDKDFNNEADTPDNFQSRRPNTSFCFLDIRSPGLGDTAMYLCATSRNSYGYTFGSGTRLTVV.

CDR3 bases: TGTGCCAGCAGTTACCATACCGGGACTAGCCAAGAGACCCAGTACTTC. Translating it yields CASSYHTGTSQETQYF. This chain joins TRBV5-8 and TRBJ2-5, with 8 bases matching TRBD2. Trimming removed 5 bases from V and 1 base from J; junction bases left unmatched: 10. This CDR3 is 16 amino acids long. In germline, CDR1 is SGHTS, CDR2 YDEGEE. Full variable domain (missing parts from reference TRBV5-8 and TRBJ2-5): EAGVTQSPTHLIKTRGQQATLRCSPISGHTSVYWYQQALGLGLQFLLWYDEGEERNRGNFPPRFSGRQFPNYSSELNVNALELEDSALYLCASSYHTGTSQETQYFGPGTRLLVL.

This clone was seen once. This chain links TRBV19 with TRBJ2-5, with D tentatively TRBD1 (6 bases). Germline V gene sequence: CDR1 LNHDA, CDR2 SQIVND (reference sequence). The CDR3 loop spans 16 amino acids. Deletions cut 5 bases from V and 5 bases from J, with 21 bases between. The CDR3 reads CASSRQEQGFKETQYF. CDR3 bases: TGTGCCAGTAGTCGACAAGAACAGGGATTTAAGGAGACCCAGTACTTC.

The CDR3 loop is CASSPTGQSVFGELFF. The CDR3 nucleotides are TGTGCCAGCAGCCCTACGGGACAGTCTGTTTTCGGGGAGCTGTTTTTT. This rearrangement joins TRBV4-2 to TRBJ2-2; the match to TRBD1 covers 7 bases. Germline CDR1 reads LGHNA; CDR2 reads YNFKEQ. The CDR3 extends over 16 amino acids. Germline trimming cut 4 bases from V and 7 bases from J; bases unmatched to any gene: 12.

This clone was counted a few times. The V call is TRBV11-2, the J call TRBJ2-7; D possibly corresponds to TRBD1 (6 bases). Between the trimmed V and J ends, which lost 2 bases and 1 base, there was a span of 12 bases. Germline CDR1 SGHAT, CDR2 FQNNGV. This CDR3 region has 15 residues. The CDR3 DNA reads TGTGCCAGCAGCTTACAGGGGAGCCCTTCCTACGAGCAGTACTTC. The encoded protein is CASSLQGSPSYEQYF. The full variable domain, rest sourced from reference TRBV11-2 and TRBJ2-7, is EAGVAQSPRYKIIEKRQSVAFWCNPISGHATLYWYQQILGQGPKLLIQFQNNGVVDDSQLPKDRFSAERLKGVDSTLKIQPAKLEDSAVYLCASSLQGSPSYEQYFGPGTRLTVT.